This T cell receptor beta chain was retrieved from a study of CD8+ T cells in alopecia areata. About the research overall: Oral tofacitinib, 5 to 10 mg twice daily, was given in an open-label trial. General observations from the study: Lesional scalp exceeded normal scalp in clonality, especially in alopecia totalis/universalis.

The CDR3 consists of 14 residues. The V and J ends lost 1 base and 8 bases respectively, with 15 bases between them. Germline V CDR1 and CDR2: SGHDT, YYEEEE. For this clone: The antigen remains unidentified.

Extracted from the samples, RNA was reverse transcribed into cDNA to serve as the sequencing template. Sequenced by immunoSEQ multiplex PCR; TCRdb stores in-frame clones only, minus some. The sample carries 190,000 or so clones, about three fifths recorded once. The treatment: oral pan-JAK inhibitor, 5-10 mg twice daily. Alopecia areata patients had lesional scalp punch biopsies and peripheral blood taken from them. The specimen was CD4+ T cells sorted from blood, collected at week 24, from a patient treated with tofacitinib. This receptor was obtained from a human donor with alopecia areata. The chain employs TRBV5-6 and TRBJ1-2; unclear D gene. The CDR3 loop reads CASSLMDRGFGYTF. In DNA form, the CDR3 reads TGTGCCAGCAGCTTGATGGACCGAGGCTTCGGCTACACCTTC.